This T cell receptor beta chain comes out of a study of T cells expressing NK-cell markers. Whole-study context: Obtained from sorted CD3+CD56+NKG2C+, CD3+CD56+NKG2C- and CD3+CD56-NKG2C+ T cells were the TCR beta repertoires. Sequencing covered eight donors, seven HCMV-seropositive and one seronegative.

A remark on this clonotype: What it recognizes is unknown.

Notes on the study in general: Over 5 donors had dominant NKG2C+ clonotypes that comprised about 1.0-7.5% of their CD8+ T cells.

UMIs were included in TCR beta cDNA generated by 5'RACE template switching. For each CDR3 protein, TCRdb gives one entry from its re-call of the 5' RACE reads, without DNA. This sample's clone table lists around 110,000 distinct CDR3 sequences. The CDR3 is made up of 15 amino acids. The germline V gene encodes CDR1 SEHNR and CDR2 FQNEAQ (reference sequence). Sequencing used blood T cells: a sorted CD56 or NKG2C T cell subset, CD4+ or CD8+ T cells, or bulk PBMC T cells (not recorded which). The chain joins TRBV7-9 to TRBJ2-7; TCRdb designates TRBD1, a call that cannot be tested without DNA. The source of this sequence is a woman between 18 and 70 years old in good health. CDR3 residues: CASSLKRDGTYEQYF.